Below, 24 T cell receptor beta chains from the same sample are listed, as sequenced in a study of graft-versus-host responses after intestinal transplantation. Measured with immunoSEQ multiplex PCR; TCRdb has only the in-frame clones, and not every one. The sample lists about 20,000 clones, 40% to 55% occurring once. The sample consisted of alloreactive CD4+ T cells from a mixed lymphocyte reaction culture, taken before intestinal transplant. Described subset: CFSE-low proliferating T cells sorted from approximately 6-day pre-transplant mixed lymphocyte reaction (GvH or HvG direction). The receptors stem from a human patient who received an intestinal transplant.

The chain couples TRBV18 to TRBJ2-5; D is unclear. V was pared by 2 bases and J by 5 bases, with 6 bases between. The CDR3 is 12 residues long. Germline assignment: CDR1 KGHSH and CDR2 LQKENI. This chain's CDR3 is CASSPAGETQYF. The CDR3 DNA is TGTGCCAGCTCACCAGCCGGGGAGACCCAGTACTTC.

The chain uses TRBV6-1 and TRBJ1-6, with D possibly TRBD1 on 5 matching bases. This CDR3 comprises 15 residues. Germline V CDR1 and CDR2: MNHNS, SASEGT. Trimming left V 6 bases short and J 8 bases short, with 17 bases between. CDR3 region: CASSPTYIRDSPLHF. CDR3 sequence (DNA): TGTGCCAGCAGCCCTACGTATATCAGGGATTCACCCCTCCACTTT.

V usage is TRBV6-1 and J usage is TRBJ2-5; D may correspond to TRBD1 or TRBD2 (6 bases each). CDR1 and CDR2 (germline): MNHNS, SASEGT. The CDR3 length is 11 residues. Between the trimmed V and J ends, which lost 10 bases and 5 bases, there was a span of 11 bases. In DNA form, the CDR3 reads TGTGCCATCAGGAGGGGGGAGACCCAGTACTTC. Translated, it gives CAIRRGETQYF.

The rearrangement links TRBV5-4 to TRBJ2-7; 7 bases fit TRBD2. V shed 4 bases, J shed 3 bases, and the junction held 13 bases outside the gene matches. The CDR3 length is 16 residues. Germline CDR1 is SGHNT and CDR2 is YYREEE (reference sequence). The CDR3 is CASSAGGVAGVYEQYF. Written as DNA, the CDR3 is TGTGCCAGCAGCGCCGGGGGAGTGGCGGGGGTCTACGAGCAGTACTTC.

This chain joins TRBV18 and TRBJ1-2; the match to TRBD1 covers 9 bases. The CDR3 is 13 residues long. V was clipped by 5 bases and J by 5 bases; unmatched bases: 3. CDR1 is KGHSH, CDR2 LQKENI, per germline. CDR3 sequence reads: CASSTGTGYGYTF. In nucleotides, the CDR3 is TGTGCCAGCTCAACCGGGACAGGGTATGGCTACACCTTC. The entire variable domain, with the rest obtained from reference TRBV18 and TRBJ1-2, is as follows: NAGVMQNPRHLVRRRGQEARLRCSPMKGHSHVYWYRQLPEEGLKFMVYLQKENIIDESGMPKERFSAEFPKEGPSILRIQQVVRGDSAAYFCASSTGTGYGYTFGSGTRLTVV.

This rearrangement joins TRBV5-1 to TRBJ1-1; D might be TRBD1 (6 bases). Trimming cost V 0 bases and J 0 bases, with 9 bases left between them. The CDR3 contains 15 residues. Germline-derived CDR1 and CDR2 are SGHRS and YFSETQ. CDR3 sequence reads: CASSLDGQMNTEAFF. The CDR3 DNA sequence: TGCGCCAGCAGCTTGGATGGACAGATGAACACTGAAGCTTTCTTT.

The chain is built from TRBV14 and TRBJ2-3, with a weak D call TRBD1 (6 bases). The germline V and J ends were trimmed by 4 bases and 4 bases, with 12 bases remaining between them. The CDR3 contains 14 residues. Germline assignment: CDR1 SGHDN and CDR2 FVKESK. DNA for the CDR3: TGTGCCAGCAGCCGACATCAGGGGTCAGATACGCAGTATTTT. This encodes CASSRHQGSDTQYF.

This clone was seen more than once but under ten times. V is TRBV10-3 and J is TRBJ1-2, with TRBD1 matching over 7 bases. The germline V gene encodes CDR1 ENHRY and CDR2 SYGVKD. The J segment lost 2 bases and the V segment lost 7 bases, leaving 10 bases of the junction unmatched. The CDR3 loop spans 15 amino acids. CDR3 sequence reads: CAITVGRDSNYGYTF. In nucleotides, the CDR3 is TGTGCCATCACGGTTGGTCGGGACAGCAACTATGGCTACACCTTC.

The chain carries TRBV6-1 and TRBJ2-6, with TRBD1 matching 7 bases. CDR3 length: 15 amino acids. With 6 bases clipped from V and 3 bases from J, the junction kept 5 bases outside the gene matches. From germline, CDR1 is MNHNS and CDR2 SASEGT. CDR3 protein: CASRTGLGGANVLTF. CDR3 nucleotide sequence: TGTGCCAGCAGGACAGGGTTAGGTGGGGCCAACGTCCTGACTTTC.

Only one count was recorded for this clone. V and J are TRBV19 and TRBJ1-6; weak D call: TRBD1 (5 bases). V was trimmed by 5 bases and J by 5 bases, leaving 10 bases between them. The germline V gene has CDR1 LNHDA and CDR2 SQIVND (reference sequence). The CDR3 consists of 14 residues. The CDR3: CASSLPGNNSPLHF. In DNA form, the CDR3 reads TGTGCCAGTAGTTTGCCAGGGAATAATTCACCCCTCCACTTT.

V usage is TRBV10-3 and J usage is TRBJ1-1, with a possible D match to TRBD1 (5 bases). There are 15 residues in the CDR3. Between the trimmed V and J ends, which lost 4 bases and 1 base, there was a span of 13 bases. From germline, CDR1 is ENHRY and CDR2 SYGVKD. The CDR3 DNA reads TGTGCCATCAGTGTGGTAGGGGATCCGAACACTGAAGCTTTCTTT. Its protein is CAISVVGDPNTEAFF.

The rearrangement links TRBV7-9 to TRBJ2-3; TRBD2 matches at 10 bases. This CDR3 spans 14 amino acids. CDR1 is SEHNR, CDR2 FQNEAQ, per germline (reference sequence). Trimming removed 3 bases from V and 5 bases from J; junction bases left unmatched: 2. As DNA, the CDR3 is TGTGCCAGCAGCTTCCTAGCGGGGGAAGATACGCAGTATTTT. Residues: CASSFLAGEDTQYF. The full variable domain, in which reference TRBV7-9 and TRBJ2-3 provide the parts outside the CDR3, is DTGVSQNPRHKITKRGQNVTFRCDPISEHNRLYWYRQTLGQGPEFLTYFQNEAQLEKSRLLSDRFSAERPKGSFSTLEIQRTEQGDSAMYLCASSFLAGEDTQYFGPGTRLTVL.

This clone has only a few counts. V gene TRBV11-2 combines with J gene TRBJ2-4; D might be TRBD1 (7 bases). Germline values: CDR1 SGHAT, CDR2 FQNNGV. The ends were cut back, 5 bases at V and 7 bases at J, with 27 bases in the middle. The CDR3 loop spans 18 amino acids. CDR3 sequence reads: CASSLRPRDRFGKNIQYF. CDR3 nucleotide sequence: TGTGCCAGCAGCCTACGCCCGCGGGACAGATTTGGGAAGAACATTCAGTACTTC.

The chain employs TRBV10-2 and TRBJ2-7, with 10 bases matching TRBD1. Trimming at V came to 7 bases and at J to 7 bases, leaving 10 bases not matched to a gene. Germline CDR1 reads WSHSY; CDR2 reads SAAADI. The CDR3 consists of 14 residues. The CDR3 sequence is CASTDDRGLWEQYF. CDR3 DNA sequence: TGCGCCAGCACCGATGACAGGGGGCTGTGGGAGCAGTACTTC.

The genes are TRBV27 and TRBJ1-6; 9 bases line up with TRBD1. V lost 0 bases and J lost 9; bases outside the gene matches: 3. The CDR3 is 15 residues long. Germline assignment: CDR1 MNHEY and CDR2 SMNVEV (reference sequence). The CDR3 region has the DNA TGTGCCAGCAGTTTATCGGGGGACAGGGTTTCACCCCTCCACTTT. It translates to CASSLSGDRVSPLHF.

The CDR3, as DNA: TGTGCCAGCAGCGAAGTAGGGGGCCCATCACCCCTCCACTTT. It specifies CASSEVGGPSPLHF. The chain recombines TRBV7-8 with TRBJ1-6, with 7 nucleotides matching TRBD1. The CDR3 length is 14 residues. The germline CDR1 and CDR2 sequences are SGHVS and FQNEAQ. The trim removed 5 bases at V and 10 bases at J, leaving 8 bases unmatched.

The V gene is TRBV25-1, the J gene TRBJ1-4; 9 bases map to TRBD1. Germline CDR1 is MGHDK and CDR2 is SYGVNS. V shed 5 bases and J 2 bases; nucleotides not matched to a gene: 6. The CDR3 is made up of 16 amino acids. CDR3 protein: CASSYRGRSTNEKLFF. CDR3 nucleotides: TGTGCCAGCAGTTACAGGGGGCGGTCGACTAATGAAAAACTGTTTTTT.

The V gene is TRBV19, the J gene TRBJ2-2, with 7 bases fitting TRBD1. The V and J ends lost 5 bases and 2 bases, in that order; junction bases with no gene match: 8. This CDR3 spans 16 amino acids. CDR1 LNHDA and CDR2 SQIVND come from the germline V gene (reference sequence). The CDR3 loop reads CASSYPGQKNTGELFF. CDR3 in DNA: TGTGCCAGTAGTTACCCGGGACAGAAAAACACCGGGGAGCTGTTTTTT.

The CDR3 region has the DNA TGTGCCAGCAGCGCAGTCGGGGCGGGGGCAGATACGCAGTATTTT. It yields the protein CASSAVGAGADTQYF. The chain uses TRBV9 and TRBJ2-3; 7 bases are shared with TRBD2. CDR1 is SGDLS, CDR2 YYNGEE, per germline. The CDR3 has 15 amino acids. J was trimmed by 4 bases and V by 3 bases; bases with no gene match: 8. The full variable domain, rest sourced from reference TRBV9 and TRBJ2-3, is DSGVTQTPKHLITATGQRVTLRCSPRSGDLSVYWYQQSLDQGLQFLIQYYNGEERAKGNILERFSAQQFPDLHSELNLSSLELGDSALYFCASSAVGAGADTQYFGPGTRLTVL.

This clone has more than one count but fewer than ten. The J gene is TRBJ1-6, the V gene TRBV6-6; D remains ambiguous. V was trimmed by 5 bases and J by 5 bases, leaving 13 bases between them. The germline V gene has CDR1 MNHNY and CDR2 SVGAGI (reference sequence). This CDR3 contains 15 residues. The CDR3 here is CASSTDIGNNSPLHF. The CDR3 nucleotides read TGTGCCAGCAGTACCGACATTGGAAATAATTCACCCCTCCACTTT.

The rearrangement uses TRBV10-3 and TRBJ2-7; tentative D call: TRBD1 (5 bases). Trimming shortened V by 2 bases and J by 0 bases, and 14 bases separated the two germline ends. This CDR3 is built from 16 residues. CDR1 is ENHRY, CDR2 SYGVKD, per germline. CDR3 bases: TGTGCCATCAGTGAGATGTGGGGCCTAGGCTCCTACGAGCAGTACTTC. This sequence encodes CAISEMWGLGSYEQYF.

This clone occurred a few times. V is TRBV6-4 and J is TRBJ1-2; the match to TRBD1 covers 9 bases. The CDR3 covers 12 residues. In germline, CDR1 is MRHNA, CDR2 SNTAGT. V lost 10 bases, J lost 4 bases, and 4 bases stayed unmatched. In DNA, the CDR3 is TGTGCCAAACCGGACAGGGGCTATGGCTACACCTTC. Residues: CAKPDRGYGYTF.

The V call is TRBV6-5, the J call TRBJ2-1; 7 bases align to TRBD2. V was pared by 6 bases and J by 3 bases, with 8 bases of the junction left unmatched. CDR1 MNHEY and CDR2 SVGAGI come from the germline V gene. The CDR3 contains 15 residues. The CDR3 coding sequence is TGTGCCAGCAGGGGAGCGGGGAGGTACTACAATGAGCAGTTCTTC. Translation: CASRGAGRYYNEQFF.

This clone was observed a single time. The rearrangement uses TRBV19 and TRBJ2-1, with 7 bases matching TRBD1. Trimming removed 5 bases from V and 0 bases from J; junction bases left unmatched: 7. CDR3 length equals 16 residues. Germline CDR1 LNHDA, CDR2 SQIVND (reference sequence). The CDR3 DNA is TGTGCCAGTAGTGCTTCGGGACAGCCCTCCTACAATGAGCAGTTCTTC. Amino acid sequence: CASSASGQPSYNEQFF.